Presented here are 13 T cell receptor beta chains from one specimen sequenced in a study of blood T cell repertoires in COVID-19. Clones were read by immunoSEQ multiplex PCR, and TCRdb kept only the in-frame ones, dropping some. The sample consists of 310,000 or so clones, approximately 86% of them appearing once. The sample taken for sequencing was PBMCs or T cells enriched from blood (not recorded which). Receptors originate from a woman aged 18-30 years who had recovered from COVID-19.

This sequence joins TRBV6-5 and TRBJ1-3; possible D gene TRBD1, 5 bases. V dropped 2 bases and J dropped 3 bases, with 8 bases sitting between them. This CDR3 contains 14 residues. The germline gives CDR1 MNHEY, CDR2 SVGAGI. CDR3 region: CASSYRRGGNTIYF. As DNA, the CDR3 is TGTGCCAGCAGTTACCGGAGGGGTGGAAACACCATATATTTT.

The rearrangement uses TRBV6-2 or TRBV6-3 and TRBJ1-5, with D unclear. Trimming pared 0 bases from V and 3 bases from J, leaving 9 bases between. Germline loops: CDR1 MNHEY, CDR2 SVGEGT. This CDR3 is 15 amino acids long. CDR3 nucleotides: TGTGCCAGCAGTTACTCGGGAGGATCCAATCAGCCCCAGCATTTT. This sequence encodes CASSYSGGSNQPQHF.

The chain is built from TRBV7-3 and TRBJ2-1; a possible D gene is TRBD1 (6 bases). Trimming took 6 bases from V and 7 from J, leaving 13 bases between them. Germline lookup yields CDR1 SGHTA and CDR2 FQGTGA. The CDR3 consists of 13 residues. The CDR3 protein is CASSLDRQNEQFF. CDR3 sequence (DNA): TGTGCCAGCAGTTTAGACAGGCAGAATGAGCAGTTCTTC.

J is TRBJ1-1 and V is TRBV11-1; D may be TRBD1 (5 bases). CDR1 and CDR2 from the germline V gene are SGHAT and FQDESV (reference sequence). The CDR3 loop spans 15 amino acids. V lost 4 bases, J lost 0 bases, and 12 bases lay in between. Here the CDR3 DNA reads TGTGCCAGCAGCTCTCCGACAGCCTTGAACACTGAAGCTTTCTTT. As protein: CASSSPTALNTEAFF. Based on the CDR3 plus reference TRBV11-1 and TRBJ1-1, the full variable domain is EAEVAQSPRYKITEKSQAVAFWCDPISGHATLYWYRQILGQGPELLVQFQDESVVDDSQLPKDRFSAERLKGVDSTLKIQPAELGDSAMYLCASSSPTALNTEAFFGQGTRLTVV.

The V and J genes are TRBV7-2 and TRBJ1-6; D is ambiguous. Germline V CDR1 and CDR2: SGHTA, FQGNSA. V was clipped by 5 bases and J by 3 bases, with 14 bases between them. This CDR3 has 16 residues. As DNA, the CDR3 is TGTGCCAGCAGCACAGAGAGTCAGCTCTATAATTCACCCCTCCACTTT. Amino acids: CASSTESQLYNSPLHF. The variable domain in full, with the rest retrieved from reference TRBV7-2 and TRBJ1-6, is GAGVSQSPSNKVTEKGKDVELRCDPISGHTALYWYRQSLGQGLEFLIYFQGNSAPDKSGLPSDRFSAERTGGSVSTLTIQRTQQEDSAVYLCASSTESQLYNSPLHFGNGTRLTVT.

The V gene is TRBV5-5, the J gene TRBJ2-7; D gene uncertain. The CDR3 runs 13 residues. V was clipped by 0 bases and J by 3 bases, with 7 bases between them. Germline values: CDR1 SGHKS, CDR2 YYEKEE (reference sequence). CDR3 sequence reads: CASSLGLFYEQYF. The CDR3 DNA is TGTGCCAGCAGCTTGGGCCTATTCTACGAGCAGTACTTC.

The chain uses TRBV4-3 and TRBJ2-2, with D possibly being TRBD2 (5 bases). Trimming took 2 bases from V and 4 from J, leaving 8 bases between them. Germline CDR1 and CDR2: LGHNA and YSLEER. The CDR3 contains 14 residues. The chain's CDR3 is CASSQTGFTGELFF. For the CDR3, the DNA is TGCGCCAGCAGCCAAACGGGGTTCACCGGGGAGCTGTTTTTT.

The CDR3 loop is CASSLRSGDEQFF. CDR3 in DNA: TGTGCCAGCAGTTTAAGGAGCGGGGATGAGCAGTTCTTC. The chain has TRBV12-3 or TRBV12-4 and TRBJ2-1, with 7 bases identical to TRBD2. J lost 8 bases, V lost 2 bases, and 3 bases had no gene match. This CDR3 region has 13 residues.

The V call is TRBV10-2, the J call TRBJ2-1, with TRBD2 identical over 12 bases. With 6 bases clipped from V and 1 base from J, the junction kept 10 bases outside the gene matches. CDR3 length equals 18 residues. CDR1 WSHSY and CDR2 SAAADI come from the germline V gene. Written as DNA, the CDR3 is TGCGCCAGCAGGCAACTAGCGGGAGGCGGTAGGTCCTACAATGAGCAGTTCTTC. This codes for CASRQLAGGGRSYNEQFF.

The chain employs TRBV9 and TRBJ1-1; D unresolved. Trimming removed 0 bases at V and 0 bases at J, with 6 bases between. Germline V gives CDR1 SGDLS, CDR2 YYNGEE. CDR3 length equals 14 residues. CDR3 DNA: TGTGCCAGCAGCGTAGGCAGTTTGAACACTGAAGCTTTCTTT. Its protein is CASSVGSLNTEAFF.

The genes are TRBV9 and TRBJ2-1; 10 bases map to TRBD1. The CDR3 covers 18 residues. From germline, CDR1 is SGDLS and CDR2 YYNGEE. V dropped 0 bases and J dropped 0; count of bases not matched to a gene: 6. CDR3 amino acids: CASSVGGQGISSYNEQFF. The CDR3 DNA sequence: TGTGCCAGCAGCGTAGGGGGACAGGGGATAAGCTCCTACAATGAGCAGTTCTTC.

Remarks on this clone: The sample has other DNA sequences that encode this CDR3 too. V is TRBV6-2 or TRBV6-3 and J is TRBJ1-1; D unresolved. This CDR3 contains 11 residues. The germline V gene encodes CDR1 MNHEY and CDR2 SVGEGT. Trimming stripped 2 bases from V and 8 bases from J, with 6 bases between. CDR3 protein: CASSYPTEAFF. The CDR3 bases are TGTGCCAGCAGTTACCCTACCGAAGCTTTCTTT.

The rearrangement uses TRBV7-3 and TRBJ2-1, with a weak D call TRBD1 (5 bases). The CDR3 spans 13 residues. Deletions cut 0 bases from V and 6 bases from J, with 6 bases between. Germline V lookup: CDR1 SGHTA, CDR2 FQGTGA. The CDR3 protein is CASSLTGRNEQFF. The CDR3, as DNA: TGTGCCAGCAGCTTAACGGGGCGCAATGAGCAGTTCTTC.